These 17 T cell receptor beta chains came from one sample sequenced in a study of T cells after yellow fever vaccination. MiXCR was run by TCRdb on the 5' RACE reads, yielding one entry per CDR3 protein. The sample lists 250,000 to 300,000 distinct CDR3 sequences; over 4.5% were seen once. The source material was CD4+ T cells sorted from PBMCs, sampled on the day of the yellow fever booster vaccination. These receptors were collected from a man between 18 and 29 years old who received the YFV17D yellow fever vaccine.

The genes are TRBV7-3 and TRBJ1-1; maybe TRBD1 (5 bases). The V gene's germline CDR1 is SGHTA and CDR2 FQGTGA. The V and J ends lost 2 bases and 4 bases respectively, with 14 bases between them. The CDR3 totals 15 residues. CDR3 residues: CASSLVSGTATEAFF. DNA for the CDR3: TGTGCCAGCAGCTTAGTCTCGGGGACGGCCACTGAAGCTTTCTTT.

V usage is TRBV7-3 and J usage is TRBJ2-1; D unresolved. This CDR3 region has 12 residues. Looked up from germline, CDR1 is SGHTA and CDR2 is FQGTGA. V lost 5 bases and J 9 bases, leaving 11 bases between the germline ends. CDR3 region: CASSVDPGEQFF. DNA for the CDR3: TGTGCCAGCAGCGTCGATCCCGGTGAGCAGTTCTTC. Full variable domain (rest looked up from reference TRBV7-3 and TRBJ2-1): GAGVSQTPSNKVTEKGKYVELRCDPISGHTALYWYRQSLGQGPEFLIYFQGTGAADDSGLPNDRFFAVRPEGSVSTLKIQRTERGDSAVYLCASSVDPGEQFFGPGTRLTVL.

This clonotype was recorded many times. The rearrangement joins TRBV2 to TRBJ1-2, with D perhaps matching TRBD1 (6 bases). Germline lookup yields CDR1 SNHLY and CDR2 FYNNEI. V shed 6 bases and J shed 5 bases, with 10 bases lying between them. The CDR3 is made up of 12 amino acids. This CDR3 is CASSRQEYGYTF. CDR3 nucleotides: TGTGCCAGCAGCCGACAGGAATATGGCTACACCTTC.

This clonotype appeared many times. CDR3: CSASAVADLGTGELFF. In DNA form, the CDR3 reads TGCAGTGCTAGCGCTGTAGCGGACCTAGGGACCGGGGAGCTGTTTTTT. The chain links TRBV20-1 to TRBJ2-2, with D perhaps matching TRBD2 (6 bases). The CDR3 length is 16 residues. The V end lost 3 bases, the J end lost 5 bases, and 19 bases lay between the germline ends. Germline values: CDR1 DFQATT, CDR2 SNEGSKA (reference sequence).

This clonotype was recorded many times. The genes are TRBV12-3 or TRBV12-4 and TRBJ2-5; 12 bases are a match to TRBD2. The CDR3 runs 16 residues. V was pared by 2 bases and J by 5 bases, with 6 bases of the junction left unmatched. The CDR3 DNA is TGTGCCAGCAGTTTATCTAGCGGGGGGGCGGGTGAGACCCAGTACTTC. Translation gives CASSLSSGGAGETQYF.

CDR3 coding DNA: TGTGCCAGTCGTGTGCTAGCAACAGATACGCAGTATTTT. Translation gives CASRVLATDTQYF. This chain links TRBV19 with TRBJ2-3, with D possibly matching TRBD2 (5 bases). Germline V CDR1 and CDR2: LNHDA, SQIVND (reference sequence). The CDR3 has 13 residues. V was trimmed by 8 bases and J by 3 bases, leaving 12 bases between them.

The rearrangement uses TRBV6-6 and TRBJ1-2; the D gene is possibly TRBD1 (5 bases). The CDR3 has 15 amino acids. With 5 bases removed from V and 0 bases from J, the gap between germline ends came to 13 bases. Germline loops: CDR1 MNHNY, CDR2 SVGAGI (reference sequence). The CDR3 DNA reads TGTGCCAGCAGTGGGGCCTCACTCGCTAACTATGGCTACACCTTC. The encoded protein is CASSGASLANYGYTF.

CDR3 in DNA: TGCAGTGCCCCAACCACGGGACAGGGGGCAGACTATAATTCACCCCTCCACTTT. It is translated as CSAPTTGQGADYNSPLHF. The chain links TRBV20-1 to TRBJ1-6; 12 bases fit TRBD1. Germline V gives CDR1 DFQATT, CDR2 SNEGSKA (reference sequence). The V and J ends lost 6 bases and 3 bases, in that order; junction bases with no gene match: 12. This CDR3 region has 18 residues.

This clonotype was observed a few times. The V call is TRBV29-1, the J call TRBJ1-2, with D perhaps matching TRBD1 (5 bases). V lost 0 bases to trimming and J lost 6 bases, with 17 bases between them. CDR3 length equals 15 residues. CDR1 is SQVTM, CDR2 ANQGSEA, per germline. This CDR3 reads CSVEDPRASRDGYTF. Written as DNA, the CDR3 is TGCAGCGTTGAAGATCCCAGGGCCAGTAGGGATGGCTACACCTTC.

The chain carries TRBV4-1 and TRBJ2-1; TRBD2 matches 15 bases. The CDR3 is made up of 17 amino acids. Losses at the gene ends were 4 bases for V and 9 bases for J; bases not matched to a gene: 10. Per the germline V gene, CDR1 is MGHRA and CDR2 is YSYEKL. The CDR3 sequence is CASSRGLAGGQDSEQFF. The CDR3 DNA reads TGCGCCAGCAGCCGGGGACTAGCGGGGGGTCAGGACAGTGAGCAGTTCTTC.

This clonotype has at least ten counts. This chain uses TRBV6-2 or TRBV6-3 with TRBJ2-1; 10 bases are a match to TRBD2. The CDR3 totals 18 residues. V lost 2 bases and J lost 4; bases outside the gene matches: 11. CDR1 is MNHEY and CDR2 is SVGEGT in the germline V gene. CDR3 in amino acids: CASSYLGLAGVLYNEQFF. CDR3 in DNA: TGTGCCAGCAGTTACCTCGGGCTAGCGGGGGTTCTTTACAATGAGCAGTTCTTC.

This chain's CDR3 is CASSPNRGGLSYEQYF. CDR3 nucleotides: TGTGCCAGCTCACCAAACCGCGGGGGGCTCTCCTACGAGCAGTACTTC. V usage is TRBV18 and J usage is TRBJ2-7, with 8 bases lining up with TRBD2. V dropped 2 bases and J dropped 0; count of bases not matched to a gene: 6. The V gene's germline CDR1 is KGHSH and CDR2 LQKENI. The CDR3 is 16 residues long.

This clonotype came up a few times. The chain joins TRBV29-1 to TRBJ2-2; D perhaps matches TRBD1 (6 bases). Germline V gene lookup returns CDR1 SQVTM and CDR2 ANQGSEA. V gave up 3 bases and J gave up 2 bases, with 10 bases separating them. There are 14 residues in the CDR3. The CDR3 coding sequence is TGCAGCGTTGATAAGGGGGTTAACACCGGGGAGCTGTTTTTT. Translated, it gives CSVDKGVNTGELFF.

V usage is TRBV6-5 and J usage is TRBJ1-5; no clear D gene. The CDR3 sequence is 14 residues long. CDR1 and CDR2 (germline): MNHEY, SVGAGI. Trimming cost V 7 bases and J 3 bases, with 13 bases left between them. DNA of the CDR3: TGTGCCAGCACCGACCCTCACTCCAATCAGCCCCAGCATTTT. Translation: CASTDPHSNQPQHF.

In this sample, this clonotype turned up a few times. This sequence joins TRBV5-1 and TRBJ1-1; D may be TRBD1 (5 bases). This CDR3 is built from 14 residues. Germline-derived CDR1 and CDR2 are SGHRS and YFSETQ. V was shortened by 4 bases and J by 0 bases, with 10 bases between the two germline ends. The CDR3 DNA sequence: TGCGCCAGCAGCGGGACTGGCATGAACACTGAAGCTTTCTTT. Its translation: CASSGTGMNTEAFF.

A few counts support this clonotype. The CDR3 region is CASSTGTVEKAFF. The CDR3 DNA is TGTGCCAGCAGCACCGGGACAGTGGAAAAAGCTTTCTTT. The chain is built from TRBV7-9 and TRBJ1-1, with 7 bases identical to TRBD1. The junction had 9 bases not matched to a gene; V was cut back by 5 bases and J by 9 bases. Per germline, CDR1 SEHNR and CDR2 FQNEAQ (reference sequence). The CDR3 is 13 amino acids.

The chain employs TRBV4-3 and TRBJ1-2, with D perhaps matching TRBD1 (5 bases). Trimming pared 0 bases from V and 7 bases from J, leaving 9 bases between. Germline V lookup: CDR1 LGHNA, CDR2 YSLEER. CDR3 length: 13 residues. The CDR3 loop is CASSQDWGSGYTF. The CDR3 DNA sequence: TGCGCCAGCAGCCAAGATTGGGGCAGTGGCTACACCTTC.